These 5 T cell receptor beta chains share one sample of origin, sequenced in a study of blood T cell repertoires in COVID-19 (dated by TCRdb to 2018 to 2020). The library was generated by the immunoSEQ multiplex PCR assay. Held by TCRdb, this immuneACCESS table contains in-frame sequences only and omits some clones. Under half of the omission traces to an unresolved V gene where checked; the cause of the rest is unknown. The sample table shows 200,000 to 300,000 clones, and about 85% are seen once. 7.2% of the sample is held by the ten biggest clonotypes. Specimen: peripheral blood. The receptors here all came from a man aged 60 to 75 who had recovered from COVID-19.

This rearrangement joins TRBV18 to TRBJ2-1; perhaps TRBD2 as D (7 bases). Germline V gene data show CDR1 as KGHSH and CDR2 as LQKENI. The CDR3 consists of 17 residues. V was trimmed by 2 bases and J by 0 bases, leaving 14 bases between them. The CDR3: CASSPGGATSSYNEQFF. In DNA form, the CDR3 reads TGTGCCAGCTCACCAGGGGGGGCCACGAGCTCCTACAATGAGCAGTTCTTC.

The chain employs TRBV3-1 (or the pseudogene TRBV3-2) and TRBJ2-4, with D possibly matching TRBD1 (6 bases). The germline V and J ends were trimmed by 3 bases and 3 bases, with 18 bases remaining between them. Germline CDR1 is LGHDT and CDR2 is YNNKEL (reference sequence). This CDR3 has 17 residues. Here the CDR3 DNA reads TGTGCCAGCAGCCAGCTACAGGGCCCCGGGTACAAAAACATTCAGTACTTC. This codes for CASSQLQGPGYKNIQYF.

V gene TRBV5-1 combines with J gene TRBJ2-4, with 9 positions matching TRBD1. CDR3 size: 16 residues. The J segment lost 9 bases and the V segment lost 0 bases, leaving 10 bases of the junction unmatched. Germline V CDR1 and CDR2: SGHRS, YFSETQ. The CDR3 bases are TGCGCCAGCAGCTTGGGGGACAGGGCCGGGAATCGCATTCAGTACTTC. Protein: CASSLGDRAGNRIQYF.

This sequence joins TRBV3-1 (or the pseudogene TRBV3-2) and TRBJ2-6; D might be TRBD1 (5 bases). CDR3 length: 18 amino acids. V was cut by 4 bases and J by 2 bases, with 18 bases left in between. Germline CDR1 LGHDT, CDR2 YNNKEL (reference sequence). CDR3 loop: CASSLTGHIPTGANVLTF. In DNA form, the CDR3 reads TGTGCCAGCAGCCTTACAGGCCACATCCCCACTGGGGCCAACGTCCTGACTTTC.

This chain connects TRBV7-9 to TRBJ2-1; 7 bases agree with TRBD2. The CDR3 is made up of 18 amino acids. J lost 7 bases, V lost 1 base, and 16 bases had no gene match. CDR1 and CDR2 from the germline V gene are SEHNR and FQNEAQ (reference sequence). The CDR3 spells CASSLVRLDCLRENEQFF. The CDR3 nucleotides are TGTGCCAGCAGCTTAGTCCGCCTCGATTGCCTGCGGGAGAATGAGCAGTTCTTC. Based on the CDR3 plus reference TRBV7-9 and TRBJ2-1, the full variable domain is DTGVSQNPRHKITKRGQNVTFRCDPISEHNRLYWYRQTLGQGPEFLTYFQNEAQLEKSRLLSDRFSAERPKGSFSTLEIQRTEQGDSAMYLCASSLVRLDCLRENEQFFGPGTRLTVL.